One sample yielded the 25 T cell receptor beta chains listed below, sequenced in a study of naive and memory T cell subsets. Two oligonucleotides, mixed equimolar, formed the beta constant-region primer covering TRBC1 and TRBC2. Four rounds of PCR amplified the ligated cDNA using nested alpha and beta constant-region primers plus SP2. TCRdb passed the UMI-ligation and nested PCR reads through MiXCR, listing each CDR3 protein once. The sample includes just over 80,000 distinct CDR3 sequences, about 8.2% seen only once; the top ten take over 0.95%. Source material: naive CD8+ T cells from blood. Receptors were obtained from a human donor in good health.

This clonotype was seen repeatedly, ten times or more. The chain carries TRBV5-1 and TRBJ2-3, with 12 nucleotides matching TRBD2. With V trimmed by 4 bases and J by 0 bases, 9 bases remained unmatched. There are 18 residues in the CDR3. CDR1 and CDR2 from the germline V gene are SGHRS and YFSETQ. The CDR3 loop reads CASSGTLAGGPSTDTQYF. The DNA for the CDR3 is TGCGCCAGCAGCGGGACACTAGCGGGAGGCCCTAGCACAGATACGCAGTATTTT.

V is TRBV27 and J is TRBJ2-2; D gene unclear. Germline assignment: CDR1 MNHEY and CDR2 SMNVEV (reference sequence). V lost 0 bases to trimming and J lost 4 bases, with 15 bases between them. The CDR3 length is 17 residues. In DNA, the CDR3 is TGTGCCAGCAGTTTATCGCTCTCCGTGAAGATCACCGGGGAGCTGTTTTTT. Translation: CASSLSLSVKITGELFF.

This clonotype was counted at least ten times. The chain recombines TRBV5-4 with TRBJ2-7; 9 nucleotides align to TRBD2. V lost 4 bases, J lost 0 bases, and 8 bases stayed unmatched. This CDR3 spans 16 amino acids. Germline V gene lookup returns CDR1 SGHNT and CDR2 YYREEE (reference sequence). CDR3 sequence: CASSPGLASHSYEQYF. CDR3 sequence (DNA): TGTGCCAGCAGCCCCGGACTAGCGTCCCACTCCTACGAGCAGTACTTC.

The chain links TRBV12-3 or TRBV12-4 to TRBJ1-2, with D hard to call. V gave up 3 bases and J gave up 4 bases, with 6 bases separating them. This CDR3 region has 12 residues. The DNA of the CDR3 is TGTGCCAGCAGTTTGCAGGCCTATGGCTACACCTTC. This encodes CASSLQAYGYTF.

This clonotype appeared a few times. The V and J genes are TRBV27 and TRBJ2-7; no firm D call. The CDR3 is 14 amino acids. CDR1 and CDR2 from the germline V gene are MNHEY and SMNVEV (reference sequence). V gave up 6 bases and J gave up 3 bases, with 15 bases separating them. CDR3 bases: TGTGCCAGCAGATTCCGGCAGAGAAACTACGAGCAGTACTTC. It encodes CASRFRQRNYEQYF.

The chain has TRBV7-9 and TRBJ2-4; perhaps D is TRBD1 or TRBD2 (6 bases each). The CDR3 spans 16 residues. V lost 4 bases to trimming and J lost 3 bases, with 16 bases between them. Germline V gene data show CDR1 as SEHNR and CDR2 as FQNEAQ (reference sequence). The CDR3 here is CASSSPGGAGKNIQYF. In DNA form, the CDR3 reads TGTGCCAGCAGCTCCCCCGGGGGCGCGGGCAAAAACATTCAGTACTTC.

There are many counts of this clonotype. The CDR3 sequence is CSVKGQVSYNEQFF. The CDR3 nucleotides read TGCAGCGTTAAAGGACAGGTTTCCTACAATGAGCAGTTCTTC. The chain couples TRBV29-1 to TRBJ2-1; TRBD1 matches at 7 bases. CDR1 is SQVTM, CDR2 ANQGSEA, per germline. The V segment lost 5 bases and the J segment 1 base; nucleotides outside the gene matches: 5. The CDR3 runs to 14 residues.

This clonotype was found a few times. V is TRBV6-5 and J is TRBJ2-7, with D uncertain. V shed 2 bases and J shed 4 bases, with 12 bases lying between them. CDR3 length equals 14 residues. Per the germline V gene, CDR1 is MNHEY and CDR2 is SVGAGI. The CDR3 coding sequence is TGTGCCAGCAGTTACGGTGGCACAGATTACGAGCAGTACTTC. The encoded protein is CASSYGGTDYEQYF.

This clonotype has a count of ten or more. V gene TRBV15 combines with J gene TRBJ2-5; tentatively, D is TRBD1 or TRBD2 (6 bases each). The V end was cut by 0 bases, the J end by 4 bases, with 12 bases between. CDR1 and CDR2 from the germline V gene are LNHNV and YYDKDF (reference sequence). The CDR3 loop spans 15 amino acids. As DNA, the CDR3 is TGTGCCACCAGCAGAGATACAGGGAGGAGAGAGACCCAGTACTTC. This translates into CATSRDTGRRETQYF.

J is TRBJ1-1 and V is TRBV25-1; possible D gene TRBD1, 6 bases. Trimming removed 4 bases from V and 0 bases from J, with 15 bases in between. This CDR3 comprises 16 residues. In germline, CDR1 is MGHDK, CDR2 SYGVNS. The CDR3 coding sequence is TGTGCCAGCAGTGGCCCCCGAGGGGGATTGAACACTGAAGCTTTCTTT. Its translation: CASSGPRGGLNTEAFF.

This clonotype was seen more than once but under ten times. The rearrangement uses TRBV27 and TRBJ2-7; a possible D gene is TRBD2 (5 bases). Trimming left V 0 bases short and J 4 bases short, with 19 bases between. Looked up from germline, CDR1 is MNHEY and CDR2 is SMNVEV (reference sequence). The CDR3 has 17 amino acids. CDR3 loop: CASSLSAMSGVGYEQYF. In DNA, the CDR3 is TGTGCCAGCAGTTTATCTGCTATGAGCGGAGTTGGGTACGAGCAGTACTTC.

The V and J genes are TRBV7-2 and TRBJ1-4; D perhaps matches TRBD1 (6 bases). Germline V gives CDR1 SGHTA, CDR2 FQGNSA. Trimming took 5 bases from V and 10 from J, leaving 23 bases between them. CDR3 length: 16 residues. This CDR3 is CASSSPYSSLQGKLFF. The CDR3, as DNA: TGTGCCAGCAGCAGCCCTTACAGCTCCCTACAGGGAAAACTGTTTTTT.

There are many counts of this clonotype. The chain uses TRBV25-1 and TRBJ2-7; TRBD1 matches 8 bases. CDR1 and CDR2 from the germline V gene are MGHDK and SYGVNS. The CDR3 extends over 14 amino acids. J gave up 3 bases and V 3 bases, and 4 bases lay outside the gene matches. This chain's CDR3 is CASSDTTGGYEQYF. The CDR3 DNA reads TGTGCCAGCAGTGACACTACAGGGGGCTACGAGCAGTACTTC.

This clonotype was recorded at least ten times. The chain recombines TRBV20-1 with TRBJ2-4, with a tentative D call TRBD2 (5 bases). The CDR3 runs to 15 residues. Trimming left V 2 bases short and J 0 bases short, with 11 bases between. In germline, CDR1 is DFQATT, CDR2 SNEGSKA (reference sequence). CDR3 sequence (DNA): TGCAGTGCTAGACCGGGGAAGATAGCCAAAAACATTCAGTACTTC. This sequence encodes CSARPGKIAKNIQYF.

The rearrangement links TRBV9 to TRBJ2-5; 12 bases agree with TRBD2. CDR3 length: 17 amino acids. Germline V gene sequence: CDR1 SGDLS, CDR2 YYNGEE. Trimming at V came to 4 bases and at J to 5 bases, leaving 12 bases not matched to a gene. Here the CDR3 reads CASSPTRTSGIRETQYF. For the CDR3, the DNA is TGTGCCAGCAGCCCCACGCGGACTAGCGGGATTCGGGAGACCCAGTACTTC.

V is TRBV7-2 and J is TRBJ2-1, with 7 bases that match TRBD2. This CDR3 has 18 amino acids. Trimming at V came to 0 bases and at J to 0 bases, leaving 8 bases not matched to a gene. CDR1 and CDR2 from the germline V gene are SGHTA and FQGNSA. The CDR3 DNA reads as TGTGCCAGCAGCTTAGCGGTACTAGCGATATACTCCTACAATGAGCAGTTCTTC. Translated: CASSLAVLAIYSYNEQFF. Using reference TRBV7-2 and TRBJ2-1 for the parts outside the CDR3, the full variable domain is GAGVSQSPSNKVTEKGKDVELRCDPISGHTALYWYRQSLGQGLEFLIYFQGNSAPDKSGLPSDRFSAERTGGSVSTLTIQRTQQEDSAVYLCASSLAVLAIYSYNEQFFGPGTRLTVL.

A few counts support this clonotype. The chain carries TRBV7-3 and TRBJ2-6; D unclear. Trimming cost V 2 bases and J 0 bases, with 5 bases left between them. Germline CDR1 and CDR2: SGHTA and FQGTGA. The CDR3 covers 15 residues. CDR3 protein: CASSLARSGANVLTF. In nucleotides, the CDR3 is TGTGCCAGCAGCTTAGCCCGCTCTGGGGCCAACGTCCTGACTTTC.

The CDR3 is CASSSPTSGSPEQFF. In DNA, the CDR3 is TGTGCCAGCAGCTCCCCGACTAGCGGGAGTCCTGAGCAGTTCTTC. The gene calls are TRBV12-3 or TRBV12-4 and TRBJ2-1, with 12 bases matching TRBD2. V shed 6 bases and J 9 bases; nucleotides not matched to a gene: 9. The CDR3 extends over 15 amino acids.

The rearrangement uses TRBV20-1 and TRBJ2-7; 11 bases line up with TRBD2. The V and J ends lost 0 bases and 4 bases, in that order; junction bases with no gene match: 5. This CDR3 has 15 residues. Germline V lookup: CDR1 DFQATT, CDR2 SNEGSKA (reference sequence). The CDR3 DNA sequence: TGCAGTGCTAGAGATCTTGCTAGCGGGGGGTACGAGCAGTACTTC. Translation gives CSARDLASGGYEQYF.

This clonotype has a count of ten or more. The chain links TRBV4-1 to TRBJ2-7; no clear D gene. From germline, CDR1 is MGHRA and CDR2 YSYEKL. The CDR3 runs to 13 residues. V lost 0 bases to trimming and J lost 3 bases, with 6 bases between them. The CDR3 is CASSQDNSYEQYF. CDR3 sequence (DNA): TGCGCCAGCAGCCAAGATAACAGCTACGAGCAGTACTTC.

This clonotype was observed a handful of times. The chain is built from TRBV5-4 and TRBJ2-1, with D possibly matching TRBD1 (5 bases). V lost 1 base, J lost 0 bases, and 11 bases lay in between. The CDR3 contains 16 residues. Germline V CDR1 and CDR2: SGHNT, YYREEE (reference sequence). The CDR3 sequence: CASSLWGMSSYNEQFF. The CDR3 nucleotides read TGTGCCAGCAGCTTGTGGGGCATGAGCTCCTACAATGAGCAGTTCTTC.

This clonotype was recorded at least ten times. The V call is TRBV9, the J call TRBJ1-1; no reliable D call. This CDR3 is built from 14 residues. Germline V gene data show CDR1 as SGDLS and CDR2 as YYNGEE. Trimming took off 2 bases at V and 6 bases at J, with 14 bases between the two ends. This CDR3 is CASSVVGDNAEAFF. The CDR3 nucleotides are TGTGCCAGCAGCGTGGTAGGAGACAACGCTGAAGCTTTCTTT.

This clonotype was picked up many times. The gene calls are TRBV6-2 or TRBV6-3 and TRBJ2-7; 7 bases agree with TRBD1. CDR1 is MNHEY and CDR2 is SVGEGT in the germline V gene. This CDR3 has 15 amino acids. Trimming took 0 bases from V and 5 from J; bases not matched to a gene: 7. The CDR3 DNA reads TGTGCCAGCAGTTACTCGCCCGAACAGGGGAACGAGCAGTACTTC. Its protein is CASSYSPEQGNEQYF.

The J gene is TRBJ1-2, the V gene TRBV10-3; the D is unclear. Germline V lookup: CDR1 ENHRY, CDR2 SYGVKD. V lost 7 bases, J lost 1 base, and 13 bases lay in between. The CDR3 sequence is 14 residues long. CDR3 loop: CAITSTDINYGYTF. DNA of the CDR3: TGTGCCATCACCTCTACAGACATTAACTATGGCTACACCTTC.

This clonotype showed up many times. This chain joins TRBV7-2 and TRBJ2-7; no clear D. V lost 5 bases, J lost 7 bases, and 12 bases lay in between. From germline, CDR1 is SGHTA and CDR2 FQGNSA. The CDR3 sequence is 12 residues long. CDR3 sequence: CASSQVVREQYF. Written as DNA, the CDR3 is TGTGCCAGCAGCCAAGTCGTAAGGGAGCAGTACTTC. Variable domain in full (rest from reference TRBV7-2 and TRBJ2-7): GAGVSQSPSNKVTEKGKDVELRCDPISGHTALYWYRQSLGQGLEFLIYFQGNSAPDKSGLPSDRFSAERTGGSVSTLTIQRTQQEDSAVYLCASSQVVREQYFGPGTRLTVT.